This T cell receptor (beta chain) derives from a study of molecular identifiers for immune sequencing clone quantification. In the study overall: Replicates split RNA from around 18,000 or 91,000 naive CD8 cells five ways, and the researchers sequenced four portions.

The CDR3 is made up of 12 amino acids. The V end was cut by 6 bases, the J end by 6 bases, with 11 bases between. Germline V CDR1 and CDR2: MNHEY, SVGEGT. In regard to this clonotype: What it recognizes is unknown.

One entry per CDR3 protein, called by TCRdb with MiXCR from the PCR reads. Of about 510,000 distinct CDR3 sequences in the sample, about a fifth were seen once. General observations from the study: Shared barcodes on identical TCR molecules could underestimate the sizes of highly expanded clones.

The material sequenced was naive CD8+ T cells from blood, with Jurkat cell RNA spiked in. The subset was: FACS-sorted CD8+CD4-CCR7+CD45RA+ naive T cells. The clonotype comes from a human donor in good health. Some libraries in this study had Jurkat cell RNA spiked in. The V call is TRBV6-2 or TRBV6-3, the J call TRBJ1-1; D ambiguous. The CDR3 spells CASRNSVPEAFF. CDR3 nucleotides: TGTGCCAGCAGGAACTCAGTACCTGAAGCTTTCTTT.